These 6 T cell receptor beta chains came from one sample sequenced in a study of blood T cell repertoires in COVID-19. The data were produced by immunoSEQ multiplex PCR, yet TCRdb's version contains in-frame clones alone and is incomplete. The table shows about 59,000 clones, with 75% to 90% occurring only once. The sample consisted of peripheral blood. Source of these receptors: a man aged 60 to 75 with COVID-19, enrolled during active disease.

The chain couples TRBV7-2 to TRBJ1-3; D might be TRBD1 (6 bases). V was pared by 5 bases and J by 1 base, with 9 bases between. The CDR3 totals 14 residues. From germline, CDR1 is SGHTA and CDR2 FQGNSA. Here the CDR3 DNA reads TGTGCCAGCAGCCCTACAGGGTCTGGAAACACCATATATTTT. Encoded protein: CASSPTGSGNTIYF.

The J gene is TRBJ2-1, the V gene TRBV11-2; 7 nucleotides match TRBD2. With V trimmed by 3 bases and J by 7 bases, 9 bases remained unmatched. The CDR3 is made up of 15 amino acids. Germline V gives CDR1 SGHAT, CDR2 FQNNGV. The CDR3 DNA reads TGTGCCAGCAGCTTCCGGCGGGGGAGATTGAATGAGCAGTTCTTC. Protein sequence: CASSFRRGRLNEQFF.

The V call is TRBV29-1, the J call TRBJ2-1; no reliable D call. Germline lookup yields CDR1 SQVTM and CDR2 ANQGSEA. V was cut by 7 bases and J by 7 bases, with 14 bases left in between. This CDR3 spans 12 amino acids. The CDR3 spells CSGSQARNEQFF. CDR3 in DNA: TGCAGCGGATCCCAAGCTCGGAATGAGCAGTTCTTC.

V usage is TRBV6-1 and J usage is TRBJ1-4; D not certain. This CDR3 comprises 16 residues. In germline, CDR1 is MNHNS, CDR2 SASEGT. Trimming removed 0 bases from V and 5 bases from J, with 13 bases in between. CDR3 loop: CASSEAEGRMNEKLFF. The CDR3 DNA sequence: TGTGCCAGCAGTGAAGCGGAGGGCAGGATGAATGAAAAACTGTTTTTT.

This clone was picked up one time. The chain recombines TRBV12-5 with TRBJ1-3, with a tentative D call TRBD1 (5 bases). The length of the CDR3 is 14 residues. The germline V and J ends were trimmed by 3 bases and 3 bases, with 9 bases remaining between them. CDR1 and CDR2 from the germline V gene are LGHNT and FRNRAP. The CDR3 loop is CASGLSGLGNTIYF. The CDR3 DNA follows: TGTGCTAGTGGTTTATCAGGGCTTGGAAACACCATATATTTT.

This clone was detected once. The V call is TRBV19, the J call TRBJ1-6; perhaps TRBD1 as D (6 bases). The V gene's germline CDR1 is LNHDA and CDR2 SQIVND (reference sequence). There are 15 residues in the CDR3. V lost 4 bases, J lost 7 bases, and 14 bases lay in between. Here the CDR3 DNA reads TGTGCCAGTAGTACCGCCGCAGGGGAAAATTCACCCCTCCACTTT. It translates to CASSTAAGENSPLHF.